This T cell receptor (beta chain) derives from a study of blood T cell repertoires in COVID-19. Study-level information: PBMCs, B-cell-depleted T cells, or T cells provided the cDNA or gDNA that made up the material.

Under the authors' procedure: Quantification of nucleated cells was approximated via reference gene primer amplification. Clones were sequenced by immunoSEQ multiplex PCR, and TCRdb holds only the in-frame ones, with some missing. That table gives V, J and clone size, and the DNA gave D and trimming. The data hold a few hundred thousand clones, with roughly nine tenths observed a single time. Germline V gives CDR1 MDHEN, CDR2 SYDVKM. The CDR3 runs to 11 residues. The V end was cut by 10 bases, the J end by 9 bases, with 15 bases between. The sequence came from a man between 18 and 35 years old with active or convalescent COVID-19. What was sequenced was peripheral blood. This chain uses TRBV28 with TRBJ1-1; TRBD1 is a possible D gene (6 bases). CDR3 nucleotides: TGTGCCACGTCCCCAGGGGCCAAAGCTTTCTTT. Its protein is CATSPGAKAFF.